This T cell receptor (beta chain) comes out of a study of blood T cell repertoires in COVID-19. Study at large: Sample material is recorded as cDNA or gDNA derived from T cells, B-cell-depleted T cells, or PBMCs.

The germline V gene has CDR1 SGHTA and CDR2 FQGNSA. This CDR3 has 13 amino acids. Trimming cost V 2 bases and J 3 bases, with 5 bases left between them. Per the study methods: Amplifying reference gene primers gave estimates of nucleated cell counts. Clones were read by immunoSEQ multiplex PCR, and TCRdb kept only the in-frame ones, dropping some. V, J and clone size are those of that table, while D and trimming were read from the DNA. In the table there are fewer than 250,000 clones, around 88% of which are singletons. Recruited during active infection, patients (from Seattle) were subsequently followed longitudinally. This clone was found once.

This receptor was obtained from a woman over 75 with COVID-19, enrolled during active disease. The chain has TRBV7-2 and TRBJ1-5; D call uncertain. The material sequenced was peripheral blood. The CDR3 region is CASSLTYNQPQHF. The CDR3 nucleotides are TGTGCCAGCAGCTTAACTTACAATCAGCCCCAGCATTTT.